This TCR beta chain was identified during a study of T cells in Graves' hyperthyroidism and ophthalmopathy. Germline V CDR1 and CDR2: MDHEN, SYDVKM. V was pared by 5 bases and J by 8 bases, with 15 bases of the junction left unmatched. The CDR3 runs 17 residues. The investigators amplified TCR beta CDR3 regions from RNA transcripts. An initial round of RT-PCR targeting the TCR CDR3 relied on the HTBI primer set. TCRdb independently ran MiXCR on the multiplex PCR reads; one entry per CDR3 protein. The data show hundreds of thousands of distinct CDR3 sequences, around 21% seen once. The sequenced sample was blood. The chain carries TRBV28 and TRBJ2-6, with 7 bases identical to TRBD1. The receptor comes from a man aged 25 to 40 with Graves' ophthalmopathy. The CDR3 DNA follows: TGTGCCAGCAGTCGATACCTATTTACAGGGGATACCAACGTCCTGACTTTC. Protein product: CASSRYLFTGDTNVLTF.